These 18 T cell receptor beta chains were all obtained from the same sample, sequenced in a study of technical replicates of blood from a few donors. Clones were read by immunoSEQ multiplex PCR, and TCRdb kept only the in-frame ones, dropping some. The table records around 70,000 clones, 93% of them present only once. Sequenced material: T cells isolated from PBMCs. Receptors originate from a human donor in good health.

The rearrangement links TRBV5-1 to TRBJ2-7, with 8 bases identical to TRBD2. This CDR3 has 15 residues. Trimming removed 0 bases from V and 2 bases from J; junction bases left unmatched: 4. The germline gives CDR1 SGHRS, CDR2 YFSETQ. The CDR3 protein is CASSLEVAGTYEQYF. The CDR3 nucleotides are TGCGCCAGCAGCTTGGAGGTAGCGGGGACCTACGAGCAGTACTTC.

CDR3 DNA sequence: TGTGCCAGCAGTCCTAACATCCGGGGGGGACAGTTCTTC. It codes for CASSPNIRGGQFF. The rearrangement links TRBV6-5 to TRBJ2-1; 8 bases are shared with TRBD2. The CDR3 is 13 residues long. Germline assignment: CDR1 MNHEY and CDR2 SVGAGI. The J segment lost 13 bases and the V segment lost 5 bases, leaving 10 bases of the junction unmatched.

The chain links TRBV7-9 to TRBJ2-5; TRBD1 aligns across 8 bases. Germline V CDR1 and CDR2: SEHNR, FQNEAQ (reference sequence). Trimming took 2 bases from V and 2 from J; bases not matched to a gene: 4. This CDR3 spans 15 amino acids. This CDR3 is CASSLSGGLQETQYF. The CDR3 nucleotides read TGTGCCAGCAGCTTATCAGGGGGCCTACAAGAGACCCAGTACTTC.

V and J are TRBV7-2 and TRBJ2-7; 8 bases agree with TRBD1. V shed 8 bases, J shed 0 bases, and the junction held 3 bases outside the gene matches. Looked up from germline, CDR1 is SGHTA and CDR2 is FQGNSA. The length of the CDR3 is 13 residues. The CDR3 reads CASDRGSSYEQYF. The CDR3 DNA reads TGTGCCAGCGACAGGGGAAGCTCCTACGAGCAGTACTTC.

The V and J genes are TRBV11-2 and TRBJ2-1; no reliable D call. Germline V lookup: CDR1 SGHAT, CDR2 FQNNGV. This CDR3 has 12 amino acids. Trimming left V 5 bases short and J 5 bases short, with 7 bases between. The CDR3 reads CASSTIDNEQFF. In nucleotides, the CDR3 is TGTGCCAGCAGCACTATAGACAATGAGCAGTTCTTC. The complete variable domain, with remaining parts taken from reference TRBV11-2 and TRBJ2-1, reads EAGVAQSPRYKIIEKRQSVAFWCNPISGHATLYWYQQILGQGPKLLIQFQNNGVVDDSQLPKDRFSAERLKGVDSTLKIQPAKLEDSAVYLCASSTIDNEQFFGPGTRLTVL.

This chain joins TRBV19 and TRBJ2-7; D is ambiguous. From germline, CDR1 is LNHDA and CDR2 SQIVND (reference sequence). The V and J ends lost 8 bases and 2 bases respectively, with 16 bases between them. This CDR3 contains 14 residues. The CDR3 coding sequence is TGTGCCAGTTCCCCCGCCGTCACGGCCTACGAGCAGTACTTC. Translated, it gives CASSPAVTAYEQYF.

This clone appeared once. The V and J genes are TRBV7-9 and TRBJ2-5; D is undetermined. Germline CDR1 and CDR2: SEHNR and FQNEAQ (reference sequence). This CDR3 region has 14 residues. Trimming stripped 5 bases from V and 4 bases from J, with 14 bases between. This chain's CDR3 is CASSTGQWAETQYF. In DNA, the CDR3 is TGTGCCAGCAGCACCGGTCAGTGGGCAGAGACCCAGTACTTC.

The J gene is TRBJ2-7, the V gene TRBV28; 9 nucleotides agree with TRBD2. Germline V gene sequence: CDR1 MDHEN, CDR2 SYDVKM. Unmatched junction bases numbered 16, after V lost 7 bases and J lost 0 bases. The length of the CDR3 is 18 residues. In DNA form, the CDR3 reads TGTGCCAGCACCCCCGCGGGACTAGCAAGTCCAGACTCCTACGAGCAGTACTTC. Encoded protein: CASTPAGLASPDSYEQYF.

V usage is TRBV5-1 and J usage is TRBJ2-3; 9 bases agree with TRBD1. Germline CDR1 reads SGHRS; CDR2 reads YFSETQ. This CDR3 comprises 15 residues. V trimming: 4 bases; J trimming: 4 bases; junction bases outside the gene matches: 7. CDR3 sequence (DNA): TGCGCCAGCAGCCCTACAGGGGGCTGGGCAGATACGCAGTATTTT. Its protein product is CASSPTGGWADTQYF.

The chain couples TRBV7-9 to TRBJ2-3; TRBD1 aligns across 7 bases. CDR1 and CDR2 (germline): SEHNR, FQNEAQ (reference sequence). This CDR3 has 15 residues. With 2 bases clipped from V and 2 bases from J, the junction kept 4 bases outside the gene matches. The CDR3, as DNA: TGTGCCAGCAGCTTAAGAGGGGGCGTCACAGATACGCAGTATTTT. Protein product: CASSLRGGVTDTQYF.

The genes are TRBV5-1 and TRBJ2-7; a weak D match, TRBD2 (7 bases). V was cut by 5 bases and J by 1 base, with 13 bases left in between. The CDR3 is 14 residues long. The germline CDR1 and CDR2 sequences are SGHRS and YFSETQ. The CDR3 sequence: CASSWGGGSYEQYF. As DNA, the CDR3 is TGCGCCAGCAGTTGGGGAGGGGGGTCCTACGAGCAGTACTTC.

This chain links TRBV5-4 with TRBJ2-3; tentative D call: TRBD2 (6 bases). This CDR3 spans 15 amino acids. Germline V gives CDR1 SGHNT, CDR2 YYREEE (reference sequence). V was shortened by 0 bases and J by 5 bases, with 13 bases between the two germline ends. The CDR3 protein is CASSLARAGRDTQYF. CDR3 DNA sequence: TGTGCCAGCAGCTTGGCCAGGGCGGGGAGAGATACGCAGTATTTT.

This chain links TRBV13 with TRBJ2-4; D is perhaps TRBD1 (5 bases). This CDR3 has 14 residues. CDR1 is PRHDT, CDR2 FYEKMQ, per germline (reference sequence). V lost 1 base to trimming and J lost 1 base, with 5 bases between them. The CDR3 DNA reads TGTGCCAGCAGCTTAGACAGGGCCAAAAACATTCAGTACTTC. It yields the protein CASSLDRAKNIQYF.

This clone was counted a single time. This sequence joins TRBV29-1 and TRBJ1-1, with D possibly matching TRBD1 (5 bases). V lost 4 bases to trimming and J lost 4 bases, with 10 bases between them. CDR3 length: 12 amino acids. CDR1 is SQVTM, CDR2 ANQGSEA, per germline. The CDR3 protein is CSVASGPTEAFF. In DNA, the CDR3 is TGCAGCGTTGCATCAGGGCCCACTGAAGCTTTCTTT.

V is TRBV7-2 and J is TRBJ2-7; D uncertain. The CDR3 consists of 16 residues. Trimming took 2 bases from V and 2 from J, leaving 16 bases between them. Per the germline V gene, CDR1 is SGHTA and CDR2 is FQGNSA. As DNA, the CDR3 is TGTGCCAGCAGCTTACGCGTTACTGAATATCCCTACGAGCAGTACTTC. Translating gives CASSLRVTEYPYEQYF.

The CDR3 region is CASSAGGSTDTQYF. The DNA of the CDR3 is TGTGCCAGCAGCGCGGGGGGGAGCACAGATACGCAGTATTTT. The J gene is TRBJ2-3, the V gene TRBV9; TRBD2 matches at 8 bases. This CDR3 is built from 14 residues. The V segment lost 3 bases and the J segment 0 bases; nucleotides outside the gene matches: 0. The germline CDR1 and CDR2 sequences are SGDLS and YYNGEE.

The chain joins TRBV5-1 to TRBJ1-5, with D perhaps TRBD1 (6 bases). This CDR3 contains 15 residues. V was shortened by 4 bases and J by 3 bases, with 14 bases between the two germline ends. Per the germline V gene, CDR1 is SGHRS and CDR2 is YFSETQ. This CDR3 reads CASSPGTQFNQPQHF. CDR3 sequence (DNA): TGCGCCAGCAGCCCCGGGACACAGTTCAATCAGCCCCAGCATTTT.

The chain recombines TRBV5-1 with TRBJ2-3, with D possibly matching TRBD2 (6 bases). Per germline, CDR1 SGHRS and CDR2 YFSETQ. This CDR3 spans 16 amino acids. Trimming took off 4 bases at V and 3 bases at J, with 18 bases between the two ends. This chain's CDR3 is CASSGGATPPTDTQYF. The CDR3 coding sequence is TGCGCCAGCAGCGGCGGGGCCACCCCGCCTACAGATACGCAGTATTTT.